The T cell receptor (beta chain) described here comes from a study of blood T cell repertoires in COVID-19. This clone was counted ten times or more. Only in-frame clones appear in the TCRdb table, and some are missing; sequencing was by immunoSEQ multiplex PCR. The sample yields hundreds of thousands of clones, 85% to 90% seen once. The CDR3 loop spans 14 amino acids. Germline values: CDR1 MNHEY, CDR2 SVGEGT. The J segment lost 5 bases and the V segment lost 5 bases, leaving 5 bases of the junction unmatched. Sequenced: peripheral blood. The chain combines TRBV6-2 or TRBV6-3 with TRBJ1-4, with 7 bases matching TRBD1. The source is a human donor in a cohort sampled during active COVID-19. The CDR3 sequence: CASSAGTENEKLFF. The CDR3 bases are TGTGCCAGCAGTGCCGGGACAGAGAATGAAAAACTGTTTTTT.